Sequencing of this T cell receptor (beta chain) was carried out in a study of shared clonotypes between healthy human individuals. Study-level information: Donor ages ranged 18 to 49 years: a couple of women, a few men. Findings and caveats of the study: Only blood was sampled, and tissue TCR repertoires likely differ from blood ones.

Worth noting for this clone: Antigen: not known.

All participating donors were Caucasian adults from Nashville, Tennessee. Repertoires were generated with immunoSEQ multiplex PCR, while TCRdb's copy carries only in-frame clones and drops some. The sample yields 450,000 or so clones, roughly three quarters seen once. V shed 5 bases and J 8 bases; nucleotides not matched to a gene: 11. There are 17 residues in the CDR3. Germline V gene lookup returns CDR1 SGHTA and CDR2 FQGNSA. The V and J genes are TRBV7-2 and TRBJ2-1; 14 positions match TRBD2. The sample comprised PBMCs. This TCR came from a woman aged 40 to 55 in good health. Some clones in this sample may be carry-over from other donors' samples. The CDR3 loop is CASSPTSGRAGVDEQFF. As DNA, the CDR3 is TGTGCCAGCAGCCCGACTAGCGGGAGGGCCGGAGTGGATGAGCAGTTCTTC.